This T cell receptor (beta chain) was captured in a study of cytomegalovirus exposure and HLA in healthy donors. Study conclusions and caveats: In a later analysis, V- and J-gene trimming of beta chains associated with a DCLRE1C missense variant, replicated independently.

Amplification used 60 Vbeta primers and 13 Jbeta primers. Repertoires were generated with immunoSEQ multiplex PCR, while TCRdb's copy carries only in-frame clones and drops some. The repertoire holds about 120,000 clones, with over 8.5% as singletons. Trimming took 2 bases from V and 8 from J, leaving 17 bases between them. CDR1 and CDR2 (germline): SGHAT, FQDESV (reference sequence). This CDR3 has 15 residues. This clone was counted between two and nine times. The antigen is unknown. Input material: PBMCs. The origin of this receptor is a woman in her 40s in good health and CMV-seropositive. The chain joins TRBV11-1 to TRBJ2-3; TRBD2 might be the D (5 bases). The CDR3: CASSLRTLGIGTQYF. The CDR3 nucleotides read TGTGCCAGCAGCTTAAGGACTCTCGGGATCGGTACGCAGTATTTT.